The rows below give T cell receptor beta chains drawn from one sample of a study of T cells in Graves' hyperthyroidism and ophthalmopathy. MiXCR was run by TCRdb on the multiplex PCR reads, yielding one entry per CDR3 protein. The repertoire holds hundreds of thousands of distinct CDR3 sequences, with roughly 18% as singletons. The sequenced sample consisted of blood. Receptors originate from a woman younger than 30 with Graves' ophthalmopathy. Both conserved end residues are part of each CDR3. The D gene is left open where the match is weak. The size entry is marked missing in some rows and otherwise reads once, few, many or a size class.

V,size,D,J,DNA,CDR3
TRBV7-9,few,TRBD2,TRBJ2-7,TGTGCCAGCAGACCTAGCGGGGGGTTCTACGAGCAGTACTTC,CASRPSGGFYEQYF
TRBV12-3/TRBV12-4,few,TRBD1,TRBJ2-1,TGTGCCAGCAGTTTCCCCCGGGACAGGGGGCGAAATGAGCAGTCCTTC,CASSFPRDRGRNEQSF
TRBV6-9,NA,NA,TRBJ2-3,TGTGCCAGCAGTTACGAGGGTACGCAGTATTTT,CASSYEGTQYF
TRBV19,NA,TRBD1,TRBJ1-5,TGTGCCAGTAGTATTACCGGGACAGGGGTTGATCAGCCCCAGCATTTT,CASSITGTGVDQPQHF
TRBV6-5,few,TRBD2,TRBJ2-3,TGTGCCAGCAGTTACCGGGAGGGCGGAGATACGCAGTATTTT,CASSYREGGDTQYF
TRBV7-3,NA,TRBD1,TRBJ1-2,TGTGCCAGCAGCCCGACAGGGGGCCCCACTAACTTCTATGGCTACACCTTC,CASSPTGGPTNFYGYTF
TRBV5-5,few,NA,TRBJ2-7,TGTGCCAGCAGCTTGGTTGCAGGGAAGAGCTCCTACGAGCAGTACTTC,CASSLVAGKSSYEQYF
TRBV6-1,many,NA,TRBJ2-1,TGTGCCAGCAGTCGCAGGAGGCCGTCGCCCTACAATGAGCAGTTCTTC,CASSRRRPSPYNEQFF
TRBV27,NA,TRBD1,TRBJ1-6,TGTGCCAGCAGTCCACAGACAGGGCTTAATTCACCCCTCCACTTT,CASSPQTGLNSPLHF
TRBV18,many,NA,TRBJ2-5,TGTGCCAGCTCACCAGGGATTCAAGAGACCCAGTACTTC,CASSPGIQETQYF
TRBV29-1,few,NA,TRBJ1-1,TGCAGCCATGGCCCGGGCGGGAGAGCTGAAGCTTTCTTT,CSHGPGGRAEAFF
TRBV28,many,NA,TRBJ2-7,TGTGCCAGCAGCCAGAGACCCCTGCCCTACGAGCAGTACTTC,CASSQRPLPYEQYF
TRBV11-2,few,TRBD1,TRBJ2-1,TGTGCCAGCAGCTTTTACAGGGGGGTGTTCTTC,CASSFYRGVFF
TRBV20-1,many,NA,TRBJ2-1,TGCAGTGCTAGAGATATGCGGGCAGGGGAGTACAATGAGCAGTTCTTC,CSARDMRAGEYNEQFF
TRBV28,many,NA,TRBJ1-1,TGTGCCAGCAGGCCCCAGGAGGGGAACACTGAAGCTTTCTTT,CASRPQEGNTEAFF
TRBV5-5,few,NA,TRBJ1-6,TGTGCCAGCAGCGGGAACGCGAGCTCCTATAATTCACCCCTCCACTTT,CASSGNASSYNSPLHF
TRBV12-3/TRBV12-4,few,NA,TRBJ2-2,TGTGCCAGCAGGACACGACCTGGACTATCGAACACCGGGGAGCTGTTTTTT,CASRTRPGLSNTGELFF
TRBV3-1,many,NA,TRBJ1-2,TGTGCCAGCAGCCAAGAATTGGACAGCCTTATCTATGGCTACACCTTC,CASSQELDSLIYGYTF
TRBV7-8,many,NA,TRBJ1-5,TGTGCCAGCAGCAAACACAGTGGGGATAGTGGCAATCAGCCCCAGCATTTT,CASSKHSGDSGNQPQHF
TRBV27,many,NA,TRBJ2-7,TGTGCCAGCAGTTCCGGGACACCCTACGAGCAGTACTTC,CASSSGTPYEQYF
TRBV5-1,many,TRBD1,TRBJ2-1,TGCGCCAGCAGCTTGGAGGGGTGGGGACAGGGGATCTACAATGAGCAGTTCTTC,CASSLEGWGQGIYNEQFF
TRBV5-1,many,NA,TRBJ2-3,TGCGCCAGCAGCTTATTGCGGGACAGAGATACGCAGTATTTT,CASSLLRDRDTQYF
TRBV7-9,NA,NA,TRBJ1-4,TGTGCCAGCAGCGGTGGGGGGGGTGAAAAACTGTTTTTT,CASSGGGGEKLFF
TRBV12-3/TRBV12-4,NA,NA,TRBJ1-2,TGTGCCAGCAGTTTTGGGTCCTCAGGGGCCTATGGCTACACCTTC,CASSFGSSGAYGYTF
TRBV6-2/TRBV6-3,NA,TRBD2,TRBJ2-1,TGTGCCAGCAGCCCACCGACTAGCGGGATGGGGGGTGAGCAGTTCTTC,CASSPPTSGMGGEQFF
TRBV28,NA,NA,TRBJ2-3,TGTGCCAGCAGCCTCTTGGGAAGCACAGATACGCAGTATTTT,CASSLLGSTDTQYF
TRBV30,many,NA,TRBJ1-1,TGTGCCTGGAGTGTAGGACCCATCACTGAAGCTTTCTTT,CAWSVGPITEAFF
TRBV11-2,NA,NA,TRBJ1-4,TGTGCCAGCAGCCCCTGGACAGCGCCGGATAATGAAAAACTGTTTTTT,CASSPWTAPDNEKLFF
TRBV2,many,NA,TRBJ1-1,TGTGCCAGCAGTTGGGGCCTCCTTAGAGGGGGGGTAGAAGCTTTCTTT,CASSWGLLRGGVEAFF
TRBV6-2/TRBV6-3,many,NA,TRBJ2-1,TGTGCCAGCAGGAGACAGGTGTCATCCTACAATGAGCAGTTCTTC,CASRRQVSSYNEQFF
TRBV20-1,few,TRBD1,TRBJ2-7,TGCAGTGCTAGTTCGGCCGACAGGGTGATCTCCTACGAGCAGTACTTC,CSASSADRVISYEQYF
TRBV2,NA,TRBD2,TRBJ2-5,TGTGCCAGCAGTGACGCCGACCTAGCGGGAGGAGAGACCCAGTACTTC,CASSDADLAGGETQYF
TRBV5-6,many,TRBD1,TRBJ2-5,TGTGCCAGCAGCTTGTGGGACAGGGGGGGTCAAGAGACCCAGTACTTC,CASSLWDRGGQETQYF
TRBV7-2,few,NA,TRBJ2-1,TGTGCCAGCAGCCCCTCCGCATACGAGCAGTTCTTC,CASSPSAYEQFF
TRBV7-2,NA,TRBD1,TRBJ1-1,TGTGCCAGCAGCTTAGGGGCGGGGACAGTGAACACTGAAGCTTTCTTT,CASSLGAGTVNTEAFF
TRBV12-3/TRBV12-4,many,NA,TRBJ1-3,TGTGCCAGCAGTACCCAGGGATTCTCTGGAAACACCATATATTTT,CASSTQGFSGNTIYF
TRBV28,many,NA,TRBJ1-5,TGTGCCAGCATCGGGGAGGATCAGCCCCAGCATTTT,CASIGEDQPQHF
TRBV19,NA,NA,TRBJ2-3,TGTGCCAGTAGTCGTCCCCGGGCCCCTCCCCGGACGCAGTATTTT,CASSRPRAPPRTQYF